The 23 T cell receptor beta chains below all came from one sample that was sequenced in a study of blood T cell repertoires in COVID-19. Sequencing used immunoSEQ multiplex PCR; TCRdb keeps in-frame clones, though not all of them. Here the sample spans over 200,000 clones, 83% being singletons. Sequenced: peripheral blood. These receptors were obtained from a woman aged 25 to 45 with COVID-19, enrolled during active disease.

CDR3 sequence reads: CASSSRQGRDYGYTF. In DNA form, the CDR3 reads TGTGCCAGCTCATCCAGACAGGGGAGAGACTATGGCTACACCTTC. The chain couples TRBV18 to TRBJ1-2; 8 bases map to TRBD1. V shed 5 bases, J shed 3 bases, and the junction held 8 bases outside the gene matches. Germline CDR1 reads KGHSH; CDR2 reads LQKENI. The CDR3 length is 15 residues.

This clone came up once. This rearrangement joins TRBV5-1 to TRBJ1-2; 11 bases line up with TRBD1. The CDR3 is made up of 17 amino acids. Germline V gene lookup returns CDR1 SGHRS and CDR2 YFSETQ. V trimming: 0 bases; J trimming: 1 base; junction bases outside the gene matches: 5. CDR3 sequence: CASSLGTGGAFNYGYTF. Written as DNA, the CDR3 is TGCGCCAGCAGCTTGGGGACAGGGGGCGCCTTTAACTATGGCTACACCTTC. Full variable domain (outside the CDR3, taken from reference TRBV5-1 and TRBJ1-2): KAGVTQTPRYLIKTRGQQVTLSCSPISGHRSVSWYQQTPGQGLQFLFEYFSETQRNKGNFPGRFSGRQFSNSRSEMNVSTLELGDSALYLCASSLGTGGAFNYGYTFGSGTRLTVV.

The chain combines TRBV19 with TRBJ2-1, with 9 bases fitting TRBD2. Germline V CDR1 and CDR2: LNHDA, SQIVND (reference sequence). The length of the CDR3 is 14 residues. The V and J ends lost 9 bases and 0 bases, in that order; junction bases with no gene match: 3. CDR3 protein: CASISGSSYNEQFF. The CDR3 DNA is TGTGCCAGCATTAGCGGGAGCTCCTACAATGAGCAGTTCTTC.

The genes are TRBV30 and TRBJ1-2, with D perhaps matching TRBD1 (5 bases). The CDR3 runs to 12 residues. Trimming took 0 bases from V and 5 from J, leaving 7 bases between them. Germline values: CDR1 GTSNPN, CDR2 SVGIG (reference sequence). Here the CDR3 reads CAWSVTAYGYTF. The CDR3 DNA follows: TGTGCCTGGAGTGTGACAGCTTATGGCTACACCTTC.

This clone was detected only once. The J gene is TRBJ2-7, the V gene TRBV2; D perhaps matches TRBD1 (5 bases). Germline values: CDR1 SNHLY, CDR2 FYNNEI. The CDR3 totals 14 residues. V lost 4 bases to trimming and J lost 2 bases, with 12 bases between them. CDR3 sequence reads: CASSAWQGPYEQYF. The CDR3 DNA reads as TGTGCCAGCAGTGCCTGGCAGGGCCCCTACGAGCAGTACTTC.

The table lists this clone with a count of one. The gene calls are TRBV5-4 and TRBJ2-3, with D uncertain. Deletions cut 0 bases from V and 3 bases from J, with 5 bases between. This CDR3 has 13 residues. Germline-derived CDR1 and CDR2 are SGHNT and YYREEE (reference sequence). The CDR3 DNA reads TGTGCCAGCAGCTTGGCCGGGACAGATACGCAGTATTTT. This translates into CASSLAGTDTQYF.

The chain recombines TRBV2 with TRBJ2-3; 11 nucleotides match TRBD2. V was pared by 6 bases and J by 0 bases, with 14 bases of the junction left unmatched. The CDR3 length is 19 residues. Germline V gives CDR1 SNHLY, CDR2 FYNNEI. The CDR3 DNA sequence: TGTGCCAGCAGGCATACCGGGACTAGCGGATTTCGGAGCACAGATACGCAGTATTTT. This encodes CASRHTGTSGFRSTDTQYF.

In this sample, this clone turned up a few times. The gene calls are TRBV11-2 and TRBJ2-1, with TRBD2 matching 7 bases. The CDR3 is 14 amino acids. V was pared by 3 bases and J by 6 bases, with 5 bases of the junction left unmatched. Germline CDR1 SGHAT, CDR2 FQNNGV. The CDR3: CASSFTRTSNEQFF. CDR3 nucleotides: TGTGCCAGCAGCTTCACCCGGACTAGCAATGAGCAGTTCTTC.

The chain joins TRBV9 to TRBJ2-7; 8 nucleotides align to TRBD1. Germline assignment: CDR1 SGDLS and CDR2 YYNGEE. The trim removed 2 bases at V and 2 bases at J, leaving 6 bases unmatched. This CDR3 spans 15 amino acids. The CDR3 here is CASSVGTGLTYEQYF. In DNA, the CDR3 is TGTGCCAGCAGCGTTGGGACAGGCCTAACCTACGAGCAGTACTTC.

This chain joins TRBV7-9 and TRBJ2-3; tentatively, D is TRBD2 (5 bases). V was trimmed by 4 bases and J by 2 bases, leaving 13 bases between them. CDR3 length: 15 amino acids. Per germline, CDR1 SEHNR and CDR2 FQNEAQ (reference sequence). Written as DNA, the CDR3 is TGTGCCAGCAGCTCCTCACAGCGGCTCACAGATACGCAGTATTTT. Translation: CASSSSQRLTDTQYF.

The rearrangement uses TRBV7-6 and TRBJ2-5; D might be TRBD2 (5 bases). The CDR3 contains 13 residues. CDR1 is SGHVS, CDR2 FNYEAQ, per germline. Trimming took off 3 bases at V and 2 bases at J, with 7 bases between the two ends. CDR3 sequence (DNA): TGTGCCAGCAGCTTTGGGAGACAAGAGACCCAGTACTTC. Amino acids: CASSFGRQETQYF.

The rearrangement joins TRBV7-9 to TRBJ2-7; a weak D match, TRBD2 (6 bases). V shed 5 bases and J shed 6 bases, with 14 bases lying between them. The CDR3 is 13 residues long. From germline, CDR1 is SEHNR and CDR2 FQNEAQ (reference sequence). The CDR3 bases are TGTGCCAGCAGCGGCATCGGGGGAGCCGAGCAGTACTTC. Protein product: CASSGIGGAEQYF.

This clone occurred once. The J gene is TRBJ1-5, the V gene TRBV7-2; D call uncertain. Trimming took off 1 base at V and 5 bases at J, with 9 bases between the two ends. This CDR3 comprises 14 residues. Germline V gene data show CDR1 as SGHTA and CDR2 as FQGNSA. In DNA, the CDR3 is TGTGCCAGCAGCTTAGTCGCAGAGGATCAGCCCCAGCATTTT. It yields the protein CASSLVAEDQPQHF.

The chain uses TRBV4-3 and TRBJ1-4, with D unresolved. There are 15 residues in the CDR3. V lost 1 base and J lost 8, with 14 bases in between. Germline V gene data show CDR1 as LGHNA and CDR2 as YSLEER. In nucleotides, the CDR3 is TGCGCCAGCAGCCAAGCCGCGTCTGGCGGGGAAAAACTGTTTTTT. This gives the protein CASSQAASGGEKLFF.

The genes are TRBV7-9 and TRBJ1-5; tentatively, D is TRBD1 (5 bases). Trimming removed 1 base from V and 3 bases from J, with 10 bases in between. Germline V gene data show CDR1 as SEHNR and CDR2 as FQNEAQ (reference sequence). The CDR3 is made up of 15 amino acids. CDR3 sequence reads: CASSLDGGANQPQHF. CDR3 bases: TGTGCCAGCAGCTTAGACGGAGGGGCCAATCAGCCCCAGCATTTT.

The chain couples TRBV11-3 to TRBJ1-1; D remains ambiguous. Trimming pared 0 bases from V and 0 bases from J, leaving 17 bases between. The CDR3 extends over 18 amino acids. The germline V gene has CDR1 SGHNT and CDR2 YENEEA. The CDR3 DNA reads TGTGCCAGCAGCTTAGATCAACCCCTCCAGGTAATGAACACTGAAGCTTTCTTT. Its protein product is CASSLDQPLQVMNTEAFF. The variable domain in full, with the rest retrieved from reference TRBV11-3 and TRBJ1-1, is EAGVVQSPRYKIIEKKQPVAFWCNPISGHNTLYWYLQNLGQGPELLIRYENEEAVDDSQLPKDRFSAERLKGVDSTLKIQPAELGDSAVYLCASSLDQPLQVMNTEAFFGQGTRLTVV.

The chain joins TRBV19 to TRBJ2-3, with 9 bases aligning to TRBD1. CDR1 and CDR2 (germline): LNHDA, SQIVND (reference sequence). This CDR3 spans 15 amino acids. Trimming removed 4 bases from V and 3 bases from J; junction bases left unmatched: 5. The CDR3: CASSTWTGVTDTQYF. CDR3 sequence (DNA): TGTGCCAGTAGTACATGGACAGGGGTAACAGATACGCAGTATTTT.

The chain carries TRBV30 and TRBJ2-5; D is ambiguous. Germline values: CDR1 GTSNPN, CDR2 SVGIG (reference sequence). Trimming stripped 4 bases from V and 1 base from J, with 4 bases between. The CDR3 consists of 11 residues. CDR3 DNA sequence: TGTGCCTGGACAGTCCAAGAGACCCAGTACTTC. This gives the protein CAWTVQETQYF.

V usage is TRBV5-1 and J usage is TRBJ1-6, with D unclear. With 0 bases removed from V and 7 bases from J, the gap between germline ends came to 8 bases. The CDR3 covers 14 residues. CDR1 and CDR2 (germline): SGHRS, YFSETQ. The CDR3 sequence: CASSLEAANSPLHF. In nucleotides, the CDR3 is TGCGCCAGCAGCTTGGAGGCGGCCAATTCACCCCTCCACTTT.

This chain links TRBV4-3 with TRBJ2-7; D gene ambiguous. CDR1 is LGHNA, CDR2 YSLEER, per germline. The CDR3 loop spans 14 amino acids. V was clipped by 0 bases and J by 5 bases, with 11 bases between them. DNA of the CDR3: TGCGCCAGCAGCCAAGATAGGCGAGCGCACGAGCAGTACTTC. Translated, it gives CASSQDRRAHEQYF.

This clone was observed a few times. J is TRBJ2-7 and V is TRBV18; 9 nucleotides align to TRBD2. Germline V CDR1 and CDR2: KGHSH, LQKENI. This CDR3 contains 18 residues. V was clipped by 0 bases and J by 3 bases; unmatched bases: 12. CDR3 bases: TGTGCCAGCTCACCACCAACAGGAGCGGGGGGCATTTACTACGAGCAGTACTTC. Its protein is CASSPPTGAGGIYYEQYF.

The rearrangement uses TRBV19 and TRBJ2-2; 10 bases match TRBD1. Trimming at V came to 6 bases and at J to 0 bases, leaving 4 bases not matched to a gene. Per germline, CDR1 LNHDA and CDR2 SQIVND (reference sequence). This CDR3 has 16 amino acids. CDR3 coding DNA: TGTGCCAGTAGGGAAGGACAGGGGGCGAACACCGGGGAGCTGTTTTTT. Amino acids: CASREGQGANTGELFF.

This sequence joins TRBV27 and TRBJ2-5, with a possible D match to TRBD1 (6 bases). Germline values: CDR1 MNHEY, CDR2 SMNVEV (reference sequence). CDR3 length equals 12 residues. Trimming shortened V by 6 bases and J by 5 bases, and 10 bases separated the two germline ends. CDR3 coding DNA: TGTGCCAGCAGGGGGGCCACGGAGACCCAGTACTTC. This sequence encodes CASRGATETQYF.